This T cell receptor (beta chain) was captured in a study of T cells in Graves' hyperthyroidism and ophthalmopathy. RNA transcripts served as the template for amplifying TCR beta CDR3 regions. The primer set for the first-round RT-PCR of the TCR CDR3 was HTBI. TCRdb re-called the multiplex PCR reads through MiXCR, storing one row per CDR3 protein. The profile shows about 560,000 distinct CDR3 sequences, roughly a sixth of them singletons. Trimming removed 6 bases at V and 6 bases at J, with 5 bases between. Germline V gene data show CDR1 as SGHTA and CDR2 as FQGTGA. This CDR3 has 11 residues. This clonotype was recorded only once. This may come from a read error, since a much larger clone is one base off. The study excluded patients with uncontrolled infection, other autoimmune disease, pregnancy or lactation.

This sequence originates from a woman aged 18-35 years with Graves' hyperthyroidism. The rearrangement links TRBV7-3 to TRBJ2-2, with D hard to call. The specimen sequenced was blood. The CDR3 spells CASRYAGELFF. CDR3 in DNA: TGTGCCAGCAGATACGCCGGGGAGCTGTTTTTT.